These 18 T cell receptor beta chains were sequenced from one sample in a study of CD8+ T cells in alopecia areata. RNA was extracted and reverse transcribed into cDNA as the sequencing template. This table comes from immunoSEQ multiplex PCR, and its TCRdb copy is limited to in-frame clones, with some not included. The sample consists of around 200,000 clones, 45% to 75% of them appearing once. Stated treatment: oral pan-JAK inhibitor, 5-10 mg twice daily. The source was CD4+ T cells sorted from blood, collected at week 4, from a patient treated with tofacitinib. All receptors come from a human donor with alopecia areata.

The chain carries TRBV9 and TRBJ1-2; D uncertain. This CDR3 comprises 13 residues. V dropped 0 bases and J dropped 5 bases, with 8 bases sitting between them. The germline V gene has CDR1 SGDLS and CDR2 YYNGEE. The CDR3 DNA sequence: TGTGCCAGCAGCGTAGCTATAGGTTATGGCTACACCTTC. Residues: CASSVAIGYGYTF.

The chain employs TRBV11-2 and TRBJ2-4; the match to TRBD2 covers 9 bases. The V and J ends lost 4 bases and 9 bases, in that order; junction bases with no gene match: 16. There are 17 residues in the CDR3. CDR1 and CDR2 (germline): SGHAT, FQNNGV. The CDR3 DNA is TGTGCCAGCAGCTCCTACCCCGGGGTAGCGGGAGAAGGCATTCAGTACTTC. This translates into CASSSYPGVAGEGIQYF.

The CDR3 loop reads CASSQVGQLRSGANVLTF. In DNA, the CDR3 is TGCGCCAGCAGCCAAGTCGGGCAGCTACGCTCTGGGGCCAACGTCCTGACTTTC. The chain is built from TRBV4-3 and TRBJ2-6; D is undetermined. Germline CDR1 reads LGHNA; CDR2 reads YSLEER. V lost 1 base to trimming and J lost 0 bases, with 13 bases between them. The CDR3 spans 18 residues.

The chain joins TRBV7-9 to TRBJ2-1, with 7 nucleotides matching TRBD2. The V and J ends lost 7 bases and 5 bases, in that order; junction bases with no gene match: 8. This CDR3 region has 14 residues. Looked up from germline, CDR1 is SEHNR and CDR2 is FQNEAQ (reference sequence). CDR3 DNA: TGTGCCAGCACGGGAGCGGGAAGGGACAATGAGCAGTTCTTC. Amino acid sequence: CASTGAGRDNEQFF.

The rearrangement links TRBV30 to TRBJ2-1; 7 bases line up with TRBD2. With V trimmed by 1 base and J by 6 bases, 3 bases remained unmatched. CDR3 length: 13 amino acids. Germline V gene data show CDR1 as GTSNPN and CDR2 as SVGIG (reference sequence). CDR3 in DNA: TGTGCCTGGAGTGGTGGGAGGGCCAATGAGCAGTTCTTC. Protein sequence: CAWSGGRANEQFF. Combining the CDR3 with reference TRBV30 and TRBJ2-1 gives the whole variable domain SQTIHQWPATLVQPVGSPLSLECTVEGTSNPNLYWYRQAAGRGLQLLFYSVGIGQISSEVPQNLSASRPQDRQFILSSKKLLLSDSGFYLCAWSGGRANEQFFGPGTRLTVL.

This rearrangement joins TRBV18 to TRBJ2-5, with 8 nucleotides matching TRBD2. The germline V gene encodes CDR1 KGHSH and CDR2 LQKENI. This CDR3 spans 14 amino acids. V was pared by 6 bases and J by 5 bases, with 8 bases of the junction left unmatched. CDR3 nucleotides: TGTGCCAGCTCTCTCCAGCGGGAGTCGGAGACCCAGTACTTC. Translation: CASSLQRESETQYF.

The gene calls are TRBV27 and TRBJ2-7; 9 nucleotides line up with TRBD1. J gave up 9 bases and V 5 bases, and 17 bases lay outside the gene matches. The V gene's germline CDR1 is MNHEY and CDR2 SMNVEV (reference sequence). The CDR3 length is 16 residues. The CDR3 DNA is TGTGCCAGCAGTCCAACCGGACAGGGGAGAGGTGGGGGGCAGTACTTC. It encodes CASSPTGQGRGGGQYF.

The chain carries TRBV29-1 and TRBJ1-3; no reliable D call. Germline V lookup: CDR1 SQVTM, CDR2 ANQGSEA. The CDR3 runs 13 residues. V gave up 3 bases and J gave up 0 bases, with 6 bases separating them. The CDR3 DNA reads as TGCAGCGTTGAGGCAGTCTCTGGAAACACCATATATTTT. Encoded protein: CSVEAVSGNTIYF.

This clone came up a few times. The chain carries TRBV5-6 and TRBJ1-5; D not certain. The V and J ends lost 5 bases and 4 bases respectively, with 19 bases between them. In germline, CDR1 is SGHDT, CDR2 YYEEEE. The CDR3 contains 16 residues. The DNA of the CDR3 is TGTGCCAGCAGTTTAACGGGAACATTTGAGAATCAGCCCCAGCATTTT. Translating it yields CASSLTGTFENQPQHF.

The CDR3 loop is CSVGRTGVWGNEQFF. The CDR3 nucleotides read TGCAGCGTTGGGAGGACAGGGGTGTGGGGGAATGAGCAGTTCTTC. The chain couples TRBV29-1 to TRBJ2-1; 9 positions match TRBD1. Per germline, CDR1 SQVTM and CDR2 ANQGSEA. J lost 7 bases, V lost 4 bases, and 11 bases had no gene match. CDR3 length: 15 residues.

CDR3: CASSSRTSGRDNEQFF. CDR3 DNA sequence: TGTGCCAGCAGCTCACGGACTAGCGGGAGGGACAATGAGCAGTTCTTC. The chain joins TRBV11-2 to TRBJ2-1; 15 bases agree with TRBD2. Unmatched junction bases numbered 3, after V lost 4 bases and J lost 5 bases. CDR1 is SGHAT, CDR2 FQNNGV, per germline. The length of the CDR3 is 16 residues. Variable domain in full (rest from reference TRBV11-2 and TRBJ2-1): EAGVAQSPRYKIIEKRQSVAFWCNPISGHATLYWYQQILGQGPKLLIQFQNNGVVDDSQLPKDRFSAERLKGVDSTLKIQPAKLEDSAVYLCASSSRTSGRDNEQFFGPGTRLTVL.

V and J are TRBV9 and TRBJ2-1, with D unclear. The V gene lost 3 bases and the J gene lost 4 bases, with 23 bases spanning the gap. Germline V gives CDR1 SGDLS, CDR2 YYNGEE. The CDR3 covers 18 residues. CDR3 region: CASSAPPSMAVLYNEQFF. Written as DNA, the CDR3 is TGTGCCAGCAGCGCCCCACCATCGATGGCGGTTTTATACAATGAGCAGTTCTTC.

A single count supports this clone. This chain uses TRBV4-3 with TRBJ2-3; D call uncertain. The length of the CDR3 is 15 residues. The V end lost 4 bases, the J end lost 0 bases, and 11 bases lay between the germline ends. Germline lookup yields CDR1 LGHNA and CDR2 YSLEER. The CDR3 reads CASSRQSPSTDTQYF. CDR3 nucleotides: TGCGCCAGCAGCCGACAATCCCCTAGCACAGATACGCAGTATTTT.

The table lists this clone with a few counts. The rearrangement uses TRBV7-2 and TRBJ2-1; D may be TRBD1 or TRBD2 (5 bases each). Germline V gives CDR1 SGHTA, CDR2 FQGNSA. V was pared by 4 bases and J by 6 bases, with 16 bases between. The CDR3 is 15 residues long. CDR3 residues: CASSSPLGTINEQFF. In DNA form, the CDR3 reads TGTGCCAGCAGCTCCCCACTGGGGACGATCAATGAGCAGTTCTTC. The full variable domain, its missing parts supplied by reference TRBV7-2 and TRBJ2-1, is GAGVSQSPSNKVTEKGKDVELRCDPISGHTALYWYRQSLGQGLEFLIYFQGNSAPDKSGLPSDRFSAERTGGSVSTLTIQRTQQEDSAVYLCASSSPLGTINEQFFGPGTRLTVL.

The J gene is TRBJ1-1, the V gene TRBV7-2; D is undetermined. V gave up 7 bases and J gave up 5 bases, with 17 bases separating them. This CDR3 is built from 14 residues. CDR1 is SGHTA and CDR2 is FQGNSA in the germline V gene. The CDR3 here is CASNPVSGRTEAFF. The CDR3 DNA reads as TGTGCCAGCAACCCGGTCTCTGGGAGGACTGAAGCTTTCTTT.

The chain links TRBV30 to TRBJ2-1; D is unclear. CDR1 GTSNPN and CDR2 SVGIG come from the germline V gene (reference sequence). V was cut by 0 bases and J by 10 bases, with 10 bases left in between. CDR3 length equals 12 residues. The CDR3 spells CAWSVRPREQFF. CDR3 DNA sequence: TGTGCCTGGAGTGTACGGCCCCGGGAGCAGTTCTTC.

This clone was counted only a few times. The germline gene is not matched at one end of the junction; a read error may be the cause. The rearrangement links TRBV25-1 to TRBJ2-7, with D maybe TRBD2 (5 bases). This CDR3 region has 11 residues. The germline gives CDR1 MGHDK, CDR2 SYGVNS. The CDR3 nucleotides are TGTGCCAGCAGTGCTCCCCTAGCACATCACTTC. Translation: CASSAPLAHHF.

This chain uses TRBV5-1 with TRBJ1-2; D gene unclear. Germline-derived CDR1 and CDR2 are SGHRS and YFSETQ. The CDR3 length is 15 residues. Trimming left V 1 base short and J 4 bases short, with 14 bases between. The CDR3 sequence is CASSLTTGYGYGYTF. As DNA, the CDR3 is TGCGCCAGCAGCTTGACGACCGGCTATGGCTATGGCTACACCTTC.